These T cell receptor beta chains were read from a single sample in a study of early T cells in non-severe SARS-CoV-2 infection. TCRdb fed the 5' RACE reads into MiXCR, producing one record per CDR3 protein. The table records roughly 66,000 distinct CDR3 sequences, roughly 9.1% of them present only once. Input material: whole blood. The receptor source for this set is an adult who was a healthcare worker with PCR-confirmed SARS-CoV-2 infection or an uninfected control (not recorded which). CDR3s include the opening cysteine and the closing phenylalanine or tryptophan. Each record gives: clone size, V gene, J gene, D gene, CDR3 protein, CDR3 DNA. The D gene is left open where the match is weak. A clone size is listed for some rows: how often the clone was seen (once, few, many), or a class if it is expanded.

size: many; V: TRBV14; J: TRBJ2-2; D: TRBD2; CDR3: CASSQLSREVNTGELFF; DNA: TGTGCCAGCAGCCAACTTTCGCGGGAGGTCAACACCGGGGAGCTGTTTTTT
size: .; V: TRBV5-4; J: TRBJ2-3; D: .; CDR3: CASSFGGLTDTQYF; DNA: TGTGCCAGCAGCTTCGGGGGCCTCACAGATACGCAGTATTTT
size: many; V: TRBV6-2/TRBV6-3; J: TRBJ2-7; D: TRBD1; CDR3: CASRRQGWYF; DNA: TGTGCCAGCAGACGACAGGGGTGGTACTTC
size: .; V: TRBV6-2/TRBV6-3; J: TRBJ1-5; D: .; CDR3: CASSYGGPNQPQHF; DNA: TGTGCCAGCAGTTACGGGGGGCCCAATCAGCCCCAGCATTTT
size: few; V: TRBV20-1; J: TRBJ1-3; D: .; CDR3: CSARVVQGTGNTIYF; DNA: TGCAGTGCTAGAGTAGTTCAGGGGACTGGAAACACCATATATTTT
size: .; V: TRBV7-9; J: TRBJ2-3; D: .; CDR3: CASSPRTLTDTQYF; DNA: TGTGCCAGCAGCCCTCGGACCCTCACAGATACGCAGTATTTT
size: few; V: TRBV4-3; J: TRBJ2-5; D: .; CDR3: CASSQDFGETQYF; DNA: TGCGCCAGCAGCCAAGATTTTGGAGAGACCCAGTACTTC
size: many; V: TRBV24-1; J: TRBJ2-1; D: .; CDR3: CATSDWGRDQFF; DNA: TGTGCCACCAGTGATTGGGGACGGGATCAGTTCTTC
size: few; V: TRBV7-2; J: TRBJ2-1; D: TRBD2; CDR3: CASSLVGLVSSEQFF; DNA: TGTGCCAGCAGCTTAGTTGGACTAGTTTCAAGCGAGCAGTTCTTC
size: .; V: TRBV9; J: TRBJ1-4; D: .; CDR3: CASSVAGRREEKLFF; DNA: TGTGCCAGCAGCGTTGCGGGGCGGAGAGAGGAAAAACTGTTTTTT
size: few; V: TRBV7-6; J: TRBJ2-2; D: .; CDR3: CASSLVGGGGTGELFF; DNA: TGTGCCAGCAGCTTAGTCGGGGGCGGTGGCACCGGGGAGCTGTTTTTT
size: many; V: TRBV7-8; J: TRBJ1-4; D: .; CDR3: CASSLRAGNEKLFF; DNA: TGTGCCAGCAGCCTAAGGGCGGGTAATGAAAAACTGTTTTTT
size: few; V: TRBV4-2; J: TRBJ2-2; D: TRBD2; CDR3: CASSPRSLAGGPGELFF; DNA: TGTGCCAGCAGCCCTAGATCTCTAGCGGGAGGGCCCGGGGAGCTGTTTTTT
size: once; V: TRBV12-3/TRBV12-4; J: TRBJ2-1; D: TRBD2; CDR3: CASSFSGRGAYNEQFF; DNA: TGTGCCAGCAGTTTTAGCGGGAGGGGCGCCTACAATGAGCAGTTCTTC
size: many; V: TRBV7-9; J: TRBJ1-2; D: .; CDR3: CASTRTEHYGYTF; DNA: TGTGCCAGCACCCGGACCGAACACTATGGCTACACCTTC
size: .; V: TRBV14; J: TRBJ2-1; D: .; CDR3: CASSPDSSTYNEQFF; DNA: TGTGCCAGCAGTCCGGACAGCTCGACCTACAATGAGCAGTTCTTC